These T cell receptor beta chains were read from a single sample in a study of T cell repertoires in cytomegalovirus infection. TCRdb ran MiXCR on the reads and lists one entry per CDR3 protein. The sample yields under 800,000 distinct CDR3 sequences, about 24% seen once. Specimen: CD8+ T cells from PBMCs. All receptors derive from a human donor in good health (CMV status not recorded). Some clones in this sample may be carry-over from other donors' samples. The CDR3 runs from the conserved cysteine through the conserved F or W. D genes are given only for firm matches. Not all rows give a size; the values are once, few, many and, for expanded clones, a class.

d_call: TRBD1; cdr3_length: 16; clone_size: many; v_call: TRBV7-6; j_call: TRBJ2-1; cdr3_aa: CASSPLPGQTYNEQFF; cdr3_nt: TGTGCCAGCAGCCCCTTACCGGGACAGACTTACAATGAGCAGTTCTTC
d_call: .; cdr3_length: 11; clone_size: few; v_call: TRBV19; j_call: TRBJ1-1; cdr3_aa: CASEKSTEAFF; cdr3_nt: TGTGCCAGTGAGAAAAGCACTGAAGCTTTCTTT
d_call: TRBD2; cdr3_length: 12; clone_size: few; v_call: TRBV12-3/TRBV12-4; j_call: TRBJ2-1; cdr3_aa: CASSGGGHEQFF; cdr3_nt: TGTGCCAGCAGTGGGGGGGGTCATGAGCAGTTCTTC
d_call: TRBD2; cdr3_length: 15; clone_size: .; v_call: TRBV28; j_call: TRBJ2-5; cdr3_aa: CASSYWTSGGETQYF; cdr3_nt: TGTGCCAGCAGTTACTGGACTAGCGGGGGGGAGACCCAGTACTTC
d_call: .; cdr3_length: 16; clone_size: few; v_call: TRBV2; j_call: TRBJ2-3; cdr3_aa: CASSEAPSASTDTQYF; cdr3_nt: TGTGCCAGCAGTGAAGCGCCCAGCGCGAGCACAGATACGCAGTATTTT
d_call: TRBD2; cdr3_length: 15; clone_size: many; v_call: TRBV7-9; j_call: TRBJ2-1; cdr3_aa: CASTGGGFSYNEQFF; cdr3_nt: TGTGCCAGCACCGGGGGGGGCTTCTCCTACAATGAGCAGTTCTTC
d_call: TRBD1; cdr3_length: 20; clone_size: .; v_call: TRBV2; j_call: TRBJ2-1; cdr3_aa: CASSEAKWTGDPSSYNEQFF; cdr3_nt: TGTGCCAGCAGTGAAGCTAAGTGGACAGGGGACCCGAGCTCCTACAATGAGCAGTTCTTC
d_call: TRBD1; cdr3_length: 14; clone_size: few; v_call: TRBV4-2; j_call: TRBJ2-1; cdr3_aa: CASSQTTGTGEQFF; cdr3_nt: TGTGCCAGCAGCCAAACGACAGGGACCGGTGAGCAGTTCTTC
d_call: .; cdr3_length: 15; clone_size: .; v_call: TRBV20-1; j_call: TRBJ1-4; cdr3_aa: CSARDADGVVRKLFF; cdr3_nt: TGCAGTGCTAGAGACGCGGACGGTGTCGTCAGAAAACTGTTTTTT
d_call: TRBD1; cdr3_length: 13; clone_size: few; v_call: TRBV2; j_call: TRBJ2-7; cdr3_aa: CASSEGTGDEQYF; cdr3_nt: TGTGCCAGCAGTGAGGGGACAGGGGACGAGCAGTACTTC
d_call: .; cdr3_length: 13; clone_size: few; v_call: TRBV19; j_call: TRBJ1-1; cdr3_aa: CASSIGANTEAFF; cdr3_nt: TGTGCCAGTAGTATTGGGGCGAACACTGAAGCTTTCTTT
d_call: TRBD1; cdr3_length: 16; clone_size: .; v_call: TRBV5-4; j_call: TRBJ2-3; cdr3_aa: CASSGTGTGGTNTQYF; cdr3_nt: TGTGCCAGCAGCGGAACCGGGACAGGGGGCACGAATACGCAGTATTTT
d_call: .; cdr3_length: 13; clone_size: few; v_call: TRBV20-1; j_call: TRBJ2-2; cdr3_aa: CSAPGPNTGELFF; cdr3_nt: TGCAGTGCGCCCGGGCCGAACACCGGGGAGCTGTTTTTT
d_call: TRBD2; cdr3_length: 13; clone_size: .; v_call: TRBV24-1; j_call: TRBJ2-3; cdr3_aa: CATSDYSGRRLYF; cdr3_nt: TGTGCCACCAGTGACTATAGCGGGAGGCGGCTGTATTTT
d_call: TRBD2; cdr3_length: 15; clone_size: .; v_call: TRBV7-6; j_call: TRBJ2-1; cdr3_aa: CASSFVTGGQNEQFF; cdr3_nt: TGTGCCAGCAGCTTTGTGACGGGGGGGCAAAATGAGCAGTTCTTC
d_call: .; cdr3_length: 13; clone_size: many; v_call: TRBV12-3/TRBV12-4; j_call: TRBJ2-1; cdr3_aa: CASSRASYNEQFF; cdr3_nt: TGTGCCAGCAGCCGGGCCTCCTACAATGAGCAGTTCTTC
d_call: .; cdr3_length: 16; clone_size: .; v_call: TRBV27; j_call: TRBJ1-5; cdr3_aa: CASSLGPVLTNQPQHF; cdr3_nt: TGTGCCAGCAGTTTAGGCCCGGTTCTGACCAATCAGCCCCAGCATTTT
d_call: TRBD1; cdr3_length: 16; clone_size: many; v_call: TRBV7-2; j_call: TRBJ1-2; cdr3_aa: CASSLEGTGANYGYTF; cdr3_nt: TGTGCCAGCAGCTTAGAGGGGACAGGGGCTAACTATGGCTACACCTTC
d_call: .; cdr3_length: 14; clone_size: few; v_call: TRBV14; j_call: TRBJ1-1; cdr3_aa: CASSQQGGRTEAFF; cdr3_nt: TGTGCCAGCAGCCAACAGGGTGGTCGCACTGAAGCTTTCTTT